This T cell receptor beta chain was found in a study of brain T cells in children with intractable seizures. The CDR3 sequence is 16 residues long. CDR1 is LGHDT and CDR2 is YNNKEL in the germline V gene (reference sequence). The V gene lost 1 base and the J gene lost 7 bases, with 19 bases spanning the gap. Only cases whose brain tissue showed the highest T cell transcript signatures were sequenced. Pre-surgery treatment included at least one anti-epileptic drug. Method: immunoSEQ multiplex PCR; TCRdb's copy keeps in-frame clones and lacks some. The data contain some 62,000 clones, about 96% of them singletons.

The chain carries TRBV3-1 (or the pseudogene TRBV3-2) and TRBJ2-5, with D possibly being TRBD2 (6 bases). The clonotype comes from a boy younger than two with focal cortical dysplasia and intractable seizures. This material consisted of peripheral blood, taken at surgery. The CDR3 sequence: CASSQGKRALRGTQYF. The DNA for the CDR3 is TGTGCCAGCAGCCAAGGTAAGCGGGCTTTAAGGGGGACCCAGTACTTC.